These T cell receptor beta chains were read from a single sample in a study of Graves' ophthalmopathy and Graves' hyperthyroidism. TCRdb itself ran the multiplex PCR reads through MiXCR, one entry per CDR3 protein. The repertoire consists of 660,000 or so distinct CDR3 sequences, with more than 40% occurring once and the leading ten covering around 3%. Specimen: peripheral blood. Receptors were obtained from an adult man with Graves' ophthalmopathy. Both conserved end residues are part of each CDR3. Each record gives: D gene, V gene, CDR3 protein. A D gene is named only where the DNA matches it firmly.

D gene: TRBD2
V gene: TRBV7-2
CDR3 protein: CASTRWGGYEQYF

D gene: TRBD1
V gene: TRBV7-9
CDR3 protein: CASWSQGVTEAFF

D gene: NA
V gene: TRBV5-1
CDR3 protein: CASSLNGGGRYEQYF

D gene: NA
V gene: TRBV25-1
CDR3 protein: CASSKQVSDTQYF

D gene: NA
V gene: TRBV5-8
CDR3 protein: CASSSWAGTGNTIYF

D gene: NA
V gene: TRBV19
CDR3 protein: CASITGGEKTGELFF

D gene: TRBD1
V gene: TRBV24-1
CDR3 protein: CATSDAQGVTDTQYF

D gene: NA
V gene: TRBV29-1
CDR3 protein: CSVGVGSGLYEQYF

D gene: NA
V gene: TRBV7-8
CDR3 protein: CASSPGDSYEQYF

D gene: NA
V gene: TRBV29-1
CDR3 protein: CSVDDYGSYNEQFF

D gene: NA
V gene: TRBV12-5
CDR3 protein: CASGLIWSNQPQHF

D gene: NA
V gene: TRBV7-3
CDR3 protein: CASSSPPAGELFF

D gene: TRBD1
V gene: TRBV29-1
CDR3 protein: CSLEYGQDYGYTF